One sample yielded the 14 T cell receptor beta chains listed below, sequenced in a study of T cells in Graves' hyperthyroidism and ophthalmopathy. The source material, RNA transcripts, was used to amplify TCR beta CDR3 regions. The study used the HTBI primer set for a first-round RT-PCR of the TCR CDR3. MiXCR, run by TCRdb on the multiplex PCR reads, gives a single entry per CDR3 protein. In the table there are a few hundred thousand distinct CDR3 sequences, approximately 14% of which are singletons. The material sequenced was blood. The receptor set was obtained from a woman aged 18-29 years with Graves' hyperthyroidism that later progressed to Graves' ophthalmopathy.

Regarding this clonotype: A much larger clone lies a single base off, so this may be a read error. Here the CDR3 reads CASSPGGGPINLQYF. CDR3 in DNA: TGTGCCAGCAGCCCGGGCGGGGGCCCTATTAATTTGCAGTACTTC. The rearrangement links TRBV28 to TRBJ2-7, with a tentative D call TRBD2 (7 bases). The V gene's germline CDR1 is MDHEN and CDR2 SYDVKM. Deletions cut 6 bases from V and 9 bases from J, with 24 bases between. The CDR3 spans 15 residues.

Many counts were recorded for this clonotype. The chain couples TRBV20-1 to TRBJ2-7, with 15 bases matching TRBD2. CDR3 length: 23 residues. After removal of 0 bases from V and 1 base from J, the junction contained 22 bases not matched to a gene. Per germline, CDR1 DFQATT and CDR2 SNEGSKA (reference sequence). The CDR3 here is CSAREIRGPGGLAGGPASYEQYF. CDR3 nucleotide sequence: TGCAGTGCTAGAGAGATAAGGGGGCCTGGAGGACTAGCGGGAGGGCCGGCTTCCTACGAGCAGTACTTC.

Written as DNA, the CDR3 is TGCAGTGCTAGCTTCGGCGGGAACACCGGGGAGCTGTTTTTT. Protein: CSASFGGNTGELFF. The chain couples TRBV20-1 to TRBJ2-2; no reliable D call. The CDR3 is made up of 14 amino acids. With 3 bases removed from V and 1 base from J, the gap between germline ends came to 9 bases. Germline assignment: CDR1 DFQATT and CDR2 SNEGSKA (reference sequence).

This clonotype was seen repeatedly, ten times or more. The V call is TRBV7-9, the J call TRBJ1-2; TRBD1 might be the D (5 bases). Trimming pared 4 bases from V and 8 bases from J, leaving 20 bases between. The CDR3 length is 15 residues. Germline V gene lookup returns CDR1 SEHNR and CDR2 FQNEAQ (reference sequence). The CDR3 DNA reads as TGTGCCAGCAGCTCGGGGACGGAAATTTTTTGGGGCTACACCTTC. This translates into CASSSGTEIFWGYTF.

This clonotype came up many times. The CDR3 DNA reads as TGTGCCAGCAATGGGAGACTTTACACAGATACGCAGTATTTT. Translated, it gives CASNGRLYTDTQYF. The chain recombines TRBV9 with TRBJ2-3; weak D call: TRBD2 (5 bases). The CDR3 is 14 amino acids. Germline V CDR1 and CDR2: SGDLS, YYNGEE. Trimming left V 6 bases short and J 2 bases short, with 13 bases between.

V gene TRBV20-1 combines with J gene TRBJ1-2, with 10 nucleotides matching TRBD1. Looked up from germline, CDR1 is DFQATT and CDR2 is SNEGSKA (reference sequence). With 6 bases clipped from V and 3 bases from J, the junction kept 4 bases outside the gene matches. The CDR3 length is 13 residues. The CDR3 region has the DNA TGCAGTGCGACCGGGACAGGGGACTATGGCTACACCTTC. Protein: CSATGTGDYGYTF.

The table lists this clonotype with many counts. The chain joins TRBV27 to TRBJ2-7, with D possibly matching TRBD2 (6 bases). CDR3 length: 15 residues. V dropped 4 bases and J dropped 1 base, with 14 bases sitting between them. The germline CDR1 and CDR2 sequences are MNHEY and SMNVEV (reference sequence). The CDR3 protein is CASSSPGTASYEQYF. DNA of the CDR3: TGTGCCAGCAGTTCCCCCGGGACTGCGTCCTACGAGCAGTACTTC.

This clonotype was detected only a few times. The V and J genes are TRBV6-2 or TRBV6-3 and TRBJ2-6; D is unclear. This CDR3 is 14 amino acids long. Trimming pared 7 bases from V and 6 bases from J, leaving 13 bases between. The germline V gene encodes CDR1 MNHEY and CDR2 SVGEGT. CDR3 sequence reads: CASNRWAQANVLTF. The CDR3 region has the DNA TGTGCCAGCAACCGGTGGGCCCAGGCCAACGTCCTGACTTTC.

This rearrangement joins TRBV24-1 to TRBJ2-1; D unresolved. The CDR3 covers 12 residues. Per the germline V gene, CDR1 is KGHDR and CDR2 is SFDVKD. With 9 bases removed from V and 7 bases from J, the gap between germline ends came to 12 bases. CDR3 loop: CATYPAQNEQFF. CDR3 sequence (DNA): TGTGCCACCTATCCGGCCCAGAATGAGCAGTTCTTC.

The J gene is TRBJ2-7, the V gene TRBV6-5, with TRBD2 matching 7 bases. The V gene's germline CDR1 is MNHEY and CDR2 SVGAGI. CDR3 length equals 15 residues. The trim removed 0 bases at V and 3 bases at J, leaving 5 bases unmatched. The CDR3 DNA sequence: TGTGCCAGCAGTTACTCGTCTAGCGGATACTACGAGCAGTACTTC. Translated, it gives CASSYSSSGYYEQYF.

Many counts were recorded for this clonotype. CDR3 sequence: CASSESETGANVLTF. The DNA for the CDR3 is TGTGCCAGCAGTGAATCCGAGACTGGGGCCAACGTCCTGACTTTC. This rearrangement joins TRBV6-1 to TRBJ2-6, with no clear D. V dropped 2 bases and J dropped 2 bases, with 7 bases sitting between them. This CDR3 contains 15 residues. In germline, CDR1 is MNHNS, CDR2 SASEGT.

This clonotype was picked up a small number of times. The chain couples TRBV6-2 or TRBV6-3 to TRBJ2-7; 9 nucleotides align to TRBD1. Per germline, CDR1 MNHEY and CDR2 SVGEGT. There are 14 residues in the CDR3. J lost 3 bases, V lost 0 bases, and 0 bases had no gene match. This chain's CDR3 is CASSYSTGGYEQYF. The DNA of the CDR3 is TGTGCCAGCAGTTACTCGACAGGGGGCTACGAGCAGTACTTC.

This clonotype was recorded at least ten times. This sequence joins TRBV28 and TRBJ2-3; D not resolved. V shed 5 bases and J shed 2 bases, with 14 bases lying between them. The CDR3 has 15 amino acids. Germline CDR1 reads MDHEN; CDR2 reads SYDVKM. The CDR3 reads CASSPVLRYTDTQYF. CDR3 nucleotides: TGTGCCAGCAGTCCTGTCCTACGATACACAGATACGCAGTATTTT.

This chain links TRBV19 with TRBJ1-2; no definite D call. Germline assignment: CDR1 LNHDA and CDR2 SQIVND (reference sequence). The V gene lost 4 bases and the J gene lost 0 bases, with 12 bases spanning the gap. The CDR3 loop spans 15 amino acids. In DNA, the CDR3 is TGTGCCAGTAGTAATGGTCCATTGGCTAACTATGGCTACACCTTC. Protein sequence: CASSNGPLANYGYTF.